This T cell receptor (beta chain) emerged from a study of T cell repertoires in aging, cancer and after chemotherapy. About the study: Donor ages fell into six groups from 30 or younger up to 70 or older.

Multiplex touch-down PCR with TRB-A/B primers amplified rearranged V-D-J TRB sequences. In TCRdb, the multiplex PCR reads were re-called with MiXCR into one record per CDR3 protein. This table holds about 2,200 distinct CDR3 sequences, roughly 25% found once. Comment on this clonotype: Its antigen is not identified.

General observations from the study: Median generation probability rose over the chemotherapy interval in each cancer cohort, suggesting rebound thymic output.

Germline lookup yields CDR1 MDHEN and CDR2 SYDVKM. The trim removed 1 base at V and 4 bases at J, leaving 6 bases unmatched. The CDR3 loop spans 16 amino acids. TCR beta rearrangements were amplified from peripheral blood genomic DNA. The sequence was collected from a human donor with a solid tumor. The chain links TRBV28 to TRBJ2-1; TRBD1 aligns across 8 bases. Source material: blood. The CDR3 sequence is CASSLSPRQGYNEQFF. The DNA of the CDR3 is TGTGCCAGCAGTTTATCCCCCCGACAGGGGTACAATGAGCAGTTCTTC.